Below, 2 T cell receptor beta chains from the same sample are listed, as sequenced in a study of early stage breast cancer tumors. Data came from immunoSEQ multiplex PCR; TCRdb stores just in-frame clones and leaves some out. The table records about 70,000 clones, approximately 80% of them present only once. The material sequenced was blood. These receptors came from a person aged 35-55 years with breast cancer.

This clone was observed a handful of times. The rearrangement links TRBV5-4 to TRBJ2-1; D gene ambiguous. CDR1 is SGHNT and CDR2 is YYREEE in the germline V gene (reference sequence). The CDR3 runs to 16 residues. The ends were cut back, 0 bases at V and 3 bases at J, with 13 bases in the middle. DNA for the CDR3: TGTGCCAGCAGCTTGGCCGGAACGCCAAACTACAATGAGCAGTTCTTC. Translating gives CASSLAGTPNYNEQFF. The full variable domain, its missing parts supplied by reference TRBV5-4 and TRBJ2-1, is ETGVTQSPTHLIKTRGQQVTLRCSSQSGHNTVSWYQQALGQGPQFIFQYYREEENGRGNFPPRFSGLQFPNYSSELNVNALELDDSALYLCASSLAGTPNYNEQFFGPGTRLTVL.

V is TRBV28 and J is TRBJ1-2; a weak D match, TRBD1 (5 bases). Trimming left V 4 bases short and J 5 bases short, with 17 bases between. The CDR3 loop spans 15 amino acids. Germline V CDR1 and CDR2: MDHEN, SYDVKM. CDR3 amino acids: CASSSHRQGGYGYTF. The CDR3 nucleotides are TGTGCCAGCAGTTCTCATAGGCAGGGAGGGTATGGCTACACCTTC.